This T cell receptor (beta chain) was profiled in a study of shared clonotypes between healthy human individuals. Study details: The cohort had two women and a few men, ages 18 to 49.

TCRdb keeps only in-frame clones here, not all; method: immunoSEQ multiplex PCR. The table has over 1.5 million clones, under 99% seen once. CDR3 length: 11 amino acids. Germline CDR1 GTSNPN, CDR2 SVGIG (reference sequence). Trimming pared 5 bases from V and 8 bases from J, leaving 12 bases between. The sample consisted of naive CD4+ T cells sorted from blood. The subset is: CD45RA+ positively selected. The receptor comes from a man aged 30-40 years in good health. The chain employs TRBV30 and TRBJ1-2; D is unresolved. The CDR3 region has the DNA TGTGCCTGGGGGCCATCGAACGGCTACACCTTC. It codes for CAWGPSNGYTF.